This passage covers 6 T cell receptor beta chains from one sample sequenced in a study of blood T cell repertoires in COVID-19. Sequencing used immunoSEQ multiplex PCR; TCRdb keeps in-frame clones, though not all of them. Among 250,000 to 300,000 clones listed, 88% were seen once. Sequencing was carried out using peripheral blood. The origin of the receptors is a woman in her thirties or forties who had recovered from COVID-19.

This rearrangement joins TRBV7-3 to TRBJ1-1; D is unresolved. Germline loops: CDR1 SGHTA, CDR2 FQGTGA. Trimming took off 1 base at V and 1 base at J, with 10 bases between the two ends. The CDR3 has 15 residues. The CDR3: CASSLSSGQNTEAFF. The CDR3 DNA sequence: TGTGCCAGCAGCTTAAGTTCGGGTCAGAACACTGAAGCTTTCTTT.

V usage is TRBV29-1 and J usage is TRBJ1-1; perhaps TRBD1 as D (6 bases). CDR1 is SQVTM, CDR2 ANQGSEA, per germline. The CDR3 loop spans 13 amino acids. V was trimmed by 7 bases and J by 3 bases, leaving 15 bases between them. In nucleotides, the CDR3 is TGCAGCGCCCACAGGGAGCAGGACACTGAAGCTTTCTTT. Translated, it gives CSAHREQDTEAFF.

The J gene is TRBJ2-2, the V gene TRBV28; 8 nucleotides agree with TRBD1. The CDR3 runs 19 residues. Germline V gene sequence: CDR1 MDHEN, CDR2 SYDVKM. The V segment lost 3 bases and the J segment 0 bases; nucleotides outside the gene matches: 12. DNA of the CDR3: TGTGCCAGCAGTTTCGGCTCGGGATGGGGACAGGCGAACACCGGGGAGCTGTTTTTT. Encoded protein: CASSFGSGWGQANTGELFF.

This chain connects TRBV14 to TRBJ1-2; TRBD1 is a possible D gene (5 bases). Germline CDR1 is SGHDN and CDR2 is FVKESK. V gave up 1 base and J gave up 3 bases, with 12 bases separating them. This CDR3 has 15 residues. CDR3 in DNA: TGTGCCAGCAGCCAAGTTGCAGGGCGCTACTATGGCTACACCTTC. Amino acid sequence: CASSQVAGRYYGYTF.

This clone was counted once. The V call is TRBV5-6, the J call TRBJ2-7; maybe TRBD2 (5 bases). The germline V gene encodes CDR1 SGHDT and CDR2 YYEEEE. Trimming shortened V by 7 bases and J by 0 bases, and 8 bases separated the two germline ends. The CDR3 extends over 12 amino acids. As DNA, the CDR3 is TGTGCCAGCCACGGACTCTCCTACGAGCAGTACTTC. Protein sequence: CASHGLSYEQYF.

V gene TRBV5-1 combines with J gene TRBJ2-3; 7 bases agree with TRBD1. Germline lookup yields CDR1 SGHRS and CDR2 YFSETQ. With V trimmed by 4 bases and J by 0 bases, 8 bases remained unmatched. CDR3 length: 16 residues. The CDR3 DNA is TGCGCCAGCAGCCAGGGGACAGCAGCTAGCACAGATACGCAGTATTTT. Protein product: CASSQGTAASTDTQYF.